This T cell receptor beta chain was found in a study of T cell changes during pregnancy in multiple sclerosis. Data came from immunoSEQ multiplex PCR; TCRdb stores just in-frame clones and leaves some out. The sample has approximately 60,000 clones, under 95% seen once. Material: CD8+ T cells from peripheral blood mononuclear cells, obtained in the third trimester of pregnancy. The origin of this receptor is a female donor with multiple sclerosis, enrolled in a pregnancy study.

The CDR3 coding sequence is TGTGCCAGCAGCCAAGATCCTAGCGGGGGATACGAGCAGTACTTC. Its translation: CASSQDPSGGYEQYF. J is TRBJ2-7 and V is TRBV4-2; TRBD2 matches at 10 bases. Per the germline V gene, CDR1 is LGHNA and CDR2 is YNFKEQ. The trim removed 0 bases at V and 4 bases at J, leaving 3 bases unmatched. The CDR3 loop spans 15 amino acids.